A selection of T cell receptor beta chains follows, all from one sample in a study of blood T cell repertoires in COVID-19. The protocol was immunoSEQ multiplex PCR, while the TCRdb copy is restricted to in-frame clones and leaves out a portion. The sample holds about 180,000 clones, around 83% seen once. Sequenced: PBMCs or T cells enriched from blood (not recorded which). The origin of the receptors is a man aged 50 to 60 who had recovered from COVID-19. CDR3s include the opening cysteine and the closing phenylalanine or tryptophan.

CDR3aa	v_gene	j_gene
CASSRRQEYNEQFF	TRBV3-1/TRBV3-2	TRBJ2-1
CASSFRGGHNSPLHF	TRBV6-5	TRBJ1-6
CASSEYGGANYGYTF	TRBV6-1	TRBJ1-2
CASSETLTGDEQYF	TRBV10-1	TRBJ2-7
CASSVDQIEQYF	TRBV9	TRBJ2-7
CSVASGGPFYEQYF	TRBV29-1	TRBJ2-7
CATGQGAYGYTF	TRBV6-5	TRBJ1-2
CASSPRTSGSYNEQFF	TRBV4-2	TRBJ2-1
CSDLWPGQGPPGELFF	TRBV29-1	TRBJ2-2
CASKSPGTGRNNEQFF	TRBV19	TRBJ2-1
CASSEAGASTEAFF	TRBV6-1	TRBJ1-1